Sequencing of this T cell receptor beta chain was carried out in a study of cytomegalovirus exposure and HLA in healthy donors (dated by TCRdb to 2016 to 2017). With regard to the full study: An earlier analysis of approximately 640 of the donors reported 276 Gb of sequence data and around 110 million unique TCR beta sequences from 150 million to 200 million T cells. Both class I and class II loci were covered by HLA typing, at four-digit resolution. Of the 398 genotyped donors, approximately 83% fell in the genetic ancestry cluster associated with self-reported Caucasian donors. To predict cytomegalovirus infection status, the study brought together high-throughput TCR immunosequencing, statistical association of individual TCRs with disease status, and machine learning. The study aimed to test whether signatures of past pathogen exposure could be identified by cataloging public T cell receptors. Every discovery cohort repertoire had been produced on one sequencing platform. The number of donors typed differed by locus, with roughly 620-630 for A, B, C, DRB1 and DQB1, roughly 520 for DQA1, approximately 570 for DPA1, and around 430 for DPB1. The study profiled the T cell repertoires of some 610 subjects by immunosequencing and related them to cytomegalovirus serostatus. Donor age, sex, ethnicity and CMV serostatus were compiled together with the repertoire data. A later analysis re-analyzed previously published TCR beta repertoires from 550 to 700 donors and added high-resolution HLA genotyping to study TCR occurrence patterns. An earlier analysis of 450 to 750 of the donors used high-throughput TCR beta sequencing to judge whether each TCR beta V gene segment behaved as functional or pseudogenic. A separate validation cohort of more than 100 different subjects was used in addition to the 666-subject first cohort. A few DR-DQ haplotypes were treated as single units for association and clustering because of strong linkage in the cohort. An early release covering approximately 600 HLA-typed donors comprised approximately 290 gigabases of sequencing data and roughly 86 million unique TCR sequences. Across roughly 420 genotyped donors of the cohort, an average of approximately 220,000 unique TCR beta nucleotide sequences per donor were sequenced, and 15% to 20% of those sequences were non-productive. Rather than drawing on any new phenotypic data, the later analysis identified candidate immune exposures from TCR beta sequences and the way those sequences occurred across donors. In a later genetic analysis, genome-wide SNP genotypes for about 55% of the 666 donors were used, and that subset was treated as a discovery cohort.

The cohort consisted of approximately 670 healthy bone marrow donors. All cohort members were sampled while nominally healthy, although unrecorded immune exposures were likely present. The donor was CMV seropositive and was included in the group of 270 or so seropositive cohort members. Every donor gave a peripheral blood sample, and the peripheral blood mononuclear cells from that sample were used for TCR beta sequencing. The Qiagen DNeasy Blood Extraction Kit was used to extract genomic DNA from the blood cell samples. About this clone itself: It has no known antigen specificity. No per-base quality is available; no much larger clone lies one base away.

The library was made by the immunoSEQ multiplex PCR assay. A mixture of 60 forward primers for TCR Vbeta segments and 13 reverse primers for TCR Jbeta segments was used in the multiplex PCR. The CDR3 region of rearranged TCR beta genes was amplified from genomic DNA by a multiplex PCR assay. The Illumina HiSeq System was used to sequence the amplified TCR beta libraries as 87-base-pair reads. From the authors' description of their analysis: A later analysis tallied 80 million to 95 million unique TCR beta chains across the 666 repertoires, and around 9.9 million of those chains were shared by two or more donors. Raw reads were error-corrected and collapsed into unique sequences with a nearest-neighbor algorithm that merged closely related sequences to remove PCR and sequencing errors. V, D and J gene segments were assigned by aligning CDR3 sequences to IMGT reference sequences. For a sequence to be retained, a match of at least six nucleotides to both a V gene segment and a J gene segment was required. Rearrangements were called productive when the CDR3 lacked stop codons and stayed in frame with V and J; all others were non-productive. Following IMGT convention, CDR3 was defined as the stretch from the second conserved V-encoded cysteine to the conserved J-encoded phenylalanine. In an earlier analysis of more than 550 of the donors, sequences lacking an unambiguous match to a single V gene segment were excluded. In an earlier analysis of around 590 of the donors, a V segment was called functional when productive rearrangements were above 56.7%, and segregating when the standard deviation between donors exceeded 5%. A statistical classification framework was developed to diagnose cytomegalovirus status using the catalog of TCR beta chain sequences. A later analysis assigned V and J genes by comparing TCR nucleotide sequences with IMGT/GENE-DB human TR gene sequences. The TCRdist pipeline was used in a later analysis to assign CDR3 sequences and most-parsimonious VDJ recombination scenarios. A later analysis defined each TCR beta chain by its CDR3 amino acid sequence plus V-gene family, and excluded reads lacking a unique V-gene family. In a later analysis, a few hundred highly shared, low-generation-probability nucleotide sequences were removed to address suspected cross-contamination and a sequencing artifact. In a later analysis, a clonal expansion index was calculated for each public chain from normalized within-repertoire ranks of inferred template counts. A later analysis computed generation probabilities with a VDJ recombination model fitted to out-of-frame rearrangements, and checked the results against IGoR. Hypergeometric tests were used in a later analysis to score TCR-TCR, TCR-HLA and TCR-CMV co-occurrence, with a repertoire-size bias correction applied to the TCR pairs. False discovery rates were estimated in a later analysis by permuting HLA or CMV assignments 20 times. A later analysis grouped co-occurring TCRs with DBSCAN, adding TCRdist sequence similarity when clustering within HLA-allele-positive subsets. For co-occurrence clustering, repertoires with fewer than 30,000 or more than 120,000 public chains were excluded, along with 5 or 6 repertoires with anomalous nucleotide sharing. TCRdb took over this immuneACCESS table, retaining in-frame rearrangements with V and J assigned. Such tables are incomplete; in checked studies, under half of the missing clones stem from an unresolved V gene, and the remainder is unexplained. The V and J calls and clone size come from that table; D and trimming were worked out from the DNA. The sample table records some 250,000 clones; about 81% of these occur just once. Of the sample, roughly 7.4% falls within the top ten clones.

The study at large found these results: Compared with the roughly 720-donor mean, donors in an Asian-associated ancestry cluster had fewer N-insertions in productive TCRs, according to a later genetic analysis. Broadly in line with IMGT annotations, most TCR beta V segments showed up in productive rearrangements about 87% or about 30% of the time in an earlier analysis of some 590 of the donors. According to a later analysis, parvovirus B19, influenza, CMV and Epstein-Barr virus appeared linked to several top co-occurrence clusters. Presence/absence analyses assumed roughly uniform sequencing depth across donors, an assumption that may not hold. Cytomegalovirus status was reported to be diagnosed by the classifier with high specificity and sensitivity in both the original and validation cohorts. In a later analysis, the rate of TCR association differed among HLA loci, with DRB1 alleles having the most associated TCRs and HLA-C alleles having the fewest. Specific HLA alleles were associated with 15,000 to 20,000 TCR beta sequences at a false discovery rate of 0.05 in a later analysis. Because some donors lacked HLA typing at each locus, the association tests relied only on the typed subset. A total of 150 to 200 TCR beta chains were listed by the study as associated with cytomegalovirus. According to a later analysis, most CMV-associated TCR beta chains appeared to be HLA-restricted, and the HLA associations seemed to be driven largely by CMV exposure. When HLA alleles, especially DR and DQ, strongly co-occurred, attributing TCR associations to individual alleles was difficult. A few of the identified cytomegalovirus-associated TCR beta chains were confirmed in vitro to be specific for cytomegalovirus antigens. Most TCR sequences were observed very rarely across donors, whereas some public TCRs were present in many individuals. A further reported finding was that TCR beta sequences accurately predicted the HLA-A and HLA-B alleles for most subjects in the first cohort. An association between a missense DCLRE1C variant and V-gene and J-gene trimming of TCR beta chains was found in a later genetic analysis and replicated in an independent cohort. The earlier analysis of 587 of the donors excluded seventeen rarely observed V segments, including chromosome 9 orphons, because counts were too low. A group of highly shared sequence variants was considered likely to be a technical artifact of the sequencing pipeline. It was suggested by the authors that the approach could potentially be generalized to other disease states and immunological phenotypes. CMV serostatus was the only immune exposure information available for the cohort. Linkage disequilibrium might explain the correlated functional status among segregating V segments, but an unknown experimental factor could not be excluded. A later analysis found that HLA-associated TCR beta chains were more clonally expanded and had lower generation probabilities than equally common non-associated chains. This cohort had only TCR beta chains sequenced, and the lack of alpha or paired-chain data limited which features could be detected.

The sequence came from an older woman in good health and CMV-seropositive. Sequencing was done on a sample of PBMCs.

The nucleotide sequence reads as follows: TGTGCCAGCAGCTTAGAACTAGCGGGGGTCAATGAGCAGTTCTTC. Its amino acids are CASSLELAGVNEQFF. The chain joins TRBV7-6 to TRBJ2-1; 11 junctional bases match TRBD2. Relative to germline, V is missing 1 base and J is missing 6 bases, with 2 bases of the junction outside any gene match. Including cysteine and phenylalanine, the CDR3 has 15 amino acids. Just CDR3 DNA is preserved here, 45 bases in frame from base 1. Looking up the germline V gene yields CDR1 SGHVS and CDR2 FNYEAQ.